The entry below gives a single T cell receptor (beta chain) sequence along with its context. Antigen: not known. The data derive from a study of cytomegalovirus exposure and HLA in healthy donors. Study observations and caveats: Among donors in an Asian-associated ancestry cluster, a later analysis reportedly found fewer N-insertions than the approximately 700-donor mean. Most TCR sequences were rare, but some public TCRs occurred in many donors. Solely CMV serostatus was available to characterize immune exposure.

From germline, CDR1 is SGHTA and CDR2 FQGNSA. V lost 5 bases, J lost 1 base, and 11 bases lay in between. This CDR3 region has 14 residues. A multiplex PCR was run with 60 Vbeta primers and 13 Jbeta primers. In the original processing: A follow-up analysis tallied about 88 million unique TCR beta chains, roughly 9.9 million shared. Only in-frame clones appear in the TCRdb table, and some are missing; sequencing was by immunoSEQ multiplex PCR. V and J calls and clone size are copied from that table; D and trimming were computed from the DNA. Of fewer than 200,000 clones in the sample, roughly four fifths were seen once.

This chain links TRBV7-2 with TRBJ1-1; D remains ambiguous. The sequenced sample was PBMCs. The source is a man between 18 and 35 years old in good health and CMV-seronegative. CDR3 region: CASSPLEWNTEAFF. CDR3 in DNA: TGTGCCAGCAGCCCTCTAGAGTGGAACACTGAAGCTTTCTTT.